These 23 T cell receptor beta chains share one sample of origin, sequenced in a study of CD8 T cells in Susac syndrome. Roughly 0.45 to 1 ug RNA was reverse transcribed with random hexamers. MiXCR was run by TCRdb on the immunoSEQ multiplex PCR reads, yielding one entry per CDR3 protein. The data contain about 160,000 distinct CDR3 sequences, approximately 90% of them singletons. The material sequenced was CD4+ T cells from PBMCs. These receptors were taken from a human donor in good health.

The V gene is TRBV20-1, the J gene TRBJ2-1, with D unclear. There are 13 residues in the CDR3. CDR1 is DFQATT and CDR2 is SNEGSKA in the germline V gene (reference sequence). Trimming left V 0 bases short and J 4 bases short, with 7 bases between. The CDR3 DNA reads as TGCAGTGCTAGAGATATGCGGTACAATGAGCAGTTCTTC. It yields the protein CSARDMRYNEQFF.

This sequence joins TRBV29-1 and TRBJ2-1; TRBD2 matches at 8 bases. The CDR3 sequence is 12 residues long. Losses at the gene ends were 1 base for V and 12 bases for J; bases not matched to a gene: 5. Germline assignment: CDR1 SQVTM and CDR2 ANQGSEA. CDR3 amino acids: CSVEGGGIMQFF. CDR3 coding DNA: TGCAGCGTTGAAGGCGGGGGGATAATGCAGTTCTTC.

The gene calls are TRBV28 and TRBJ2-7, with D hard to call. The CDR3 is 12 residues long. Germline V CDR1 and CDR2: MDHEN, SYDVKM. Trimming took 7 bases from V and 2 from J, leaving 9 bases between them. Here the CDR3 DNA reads TGTGCCAGCAACTTAAGGACCTACGAGCAGTACTTC. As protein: CASNLRTYEQYF. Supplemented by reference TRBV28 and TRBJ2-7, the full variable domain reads DVKVTQSSRYLVKRTGEKVFLECVQDMDHENMFWYRQDPGLGLRLIYFSYDVKMKEKGDIPEGYSVSREKKERFSLILESASTNQTSMYLCASNLRTYEQYFGPGTRLTVT.

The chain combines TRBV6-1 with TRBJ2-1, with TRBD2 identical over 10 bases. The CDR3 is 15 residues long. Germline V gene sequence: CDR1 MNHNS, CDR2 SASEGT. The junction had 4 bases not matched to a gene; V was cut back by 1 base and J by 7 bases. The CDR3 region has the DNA TGTGCCAGCAGTGAAGAGATAGCGGGAGGAAATGAGCAGTTCTTC. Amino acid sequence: CASSEEIAGGNEQFF.

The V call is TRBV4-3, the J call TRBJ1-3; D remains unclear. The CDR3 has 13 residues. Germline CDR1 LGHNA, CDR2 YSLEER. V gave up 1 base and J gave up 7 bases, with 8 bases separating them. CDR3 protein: CASSQGTDNTIYF. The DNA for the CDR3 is TGCGCCAGCAGCCAAGGGACTGATAACACCATATATTTT.

CDR3 amino acids: CASLSGGSFTGELFF. The CDR3 DNA reads as TGTGCCAGCCTTAGCGGGGGGTCTTTCACCGGGGAGCTGTTTTTT. This sequence joins TRBV12-3 or TRBV12-4 and TRBJ2-2, with 10 bases fitting TRBD2. CDR3 length equals 15 residues. The ends lost 8 bases at V and 4 bases at J; junction bases unmatched: 7.

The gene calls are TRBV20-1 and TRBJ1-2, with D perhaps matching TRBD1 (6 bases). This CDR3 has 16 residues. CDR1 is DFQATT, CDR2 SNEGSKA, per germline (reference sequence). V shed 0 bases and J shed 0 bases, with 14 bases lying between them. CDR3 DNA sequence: TGCAGTGCTAGAGATAAGGGGGGGAACGCTAACTATGGCTACACCTTC. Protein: CSARDKGGNANYGYTF.

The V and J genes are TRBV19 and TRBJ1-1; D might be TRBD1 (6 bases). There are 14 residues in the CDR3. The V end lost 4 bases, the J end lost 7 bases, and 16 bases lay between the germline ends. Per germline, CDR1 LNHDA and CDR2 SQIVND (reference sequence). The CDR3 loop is CASSSEGRGGEAFF. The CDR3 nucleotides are TGTGCCAGTAGTAGCGAGGGCAGGGGAGGTGAAGCTTTCTTT. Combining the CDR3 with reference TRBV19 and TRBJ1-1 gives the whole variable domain DGGITQSPKYLFRKEGQNVTLSCEQNLNHDAMYWYRQDPGQGLRLIYYSQIVNDFQKGDIAEGYSVSREKKESFPLTVTSAQKNPTAFYLCASSSEGRGGEAFFGQGTRLTVV.

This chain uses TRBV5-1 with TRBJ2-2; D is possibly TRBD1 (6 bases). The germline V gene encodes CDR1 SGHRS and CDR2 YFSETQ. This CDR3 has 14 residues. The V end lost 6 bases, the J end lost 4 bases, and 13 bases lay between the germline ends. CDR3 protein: CASTLQGRTGELFF. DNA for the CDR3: TGCGCCAGCACCTTACAGGGCCGCACCGGGGAGCTGTTTTTT.

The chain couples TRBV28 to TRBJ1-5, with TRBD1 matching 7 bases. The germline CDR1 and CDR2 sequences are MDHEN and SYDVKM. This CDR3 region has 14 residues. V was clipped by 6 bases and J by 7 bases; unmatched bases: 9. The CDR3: CASSQGGTGQPQHF. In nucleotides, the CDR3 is TGTGCCAGCAGCCAGGGGGGGACGGGACAGCCCCAGCATTTT.

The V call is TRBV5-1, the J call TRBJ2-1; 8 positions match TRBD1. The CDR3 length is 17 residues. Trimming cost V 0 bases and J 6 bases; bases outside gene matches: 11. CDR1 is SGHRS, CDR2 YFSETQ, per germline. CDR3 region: CASSLGPQGASSNEQFF. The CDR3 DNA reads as TGCGCCAGCAGCTTGGGCCCCCAGGGGGCGTCTAGCAATGAGCAGTTCTTC.

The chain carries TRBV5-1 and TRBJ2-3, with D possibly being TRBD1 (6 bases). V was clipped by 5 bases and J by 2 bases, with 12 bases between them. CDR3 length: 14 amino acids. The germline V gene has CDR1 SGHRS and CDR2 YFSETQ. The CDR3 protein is CASRSGQDTDTQYF. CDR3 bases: TGCGCCAGCAGATCGGGACAAGACACAGATACGCAGTATTTT.

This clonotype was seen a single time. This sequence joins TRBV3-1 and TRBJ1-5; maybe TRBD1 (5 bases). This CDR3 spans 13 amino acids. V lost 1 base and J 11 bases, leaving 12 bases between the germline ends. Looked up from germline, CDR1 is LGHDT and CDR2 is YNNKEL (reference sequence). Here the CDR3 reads CASSQVAGTAQHF. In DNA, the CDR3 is TGTGCCAGCAGCCAAGTTGCTGGGACCGCCCAGCATTTT.

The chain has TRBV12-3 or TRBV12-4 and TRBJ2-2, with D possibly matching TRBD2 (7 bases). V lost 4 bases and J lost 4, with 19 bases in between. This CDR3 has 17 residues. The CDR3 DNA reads TGTGCCAGCAGTTCCCCGGGCGGGAGAGGGGGCACCGGGGAGCTGTTTTTT. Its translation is CASSSPGGRGGTGELFF.

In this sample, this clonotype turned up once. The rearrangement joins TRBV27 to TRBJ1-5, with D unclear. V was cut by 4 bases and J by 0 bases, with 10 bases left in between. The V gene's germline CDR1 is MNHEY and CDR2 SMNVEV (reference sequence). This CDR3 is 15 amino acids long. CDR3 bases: TGTGCCAGCAGTTCTGGAGCTAATAGCAATCAGCCCCAGCATTTT. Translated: CASSSGANSNQPQHF.

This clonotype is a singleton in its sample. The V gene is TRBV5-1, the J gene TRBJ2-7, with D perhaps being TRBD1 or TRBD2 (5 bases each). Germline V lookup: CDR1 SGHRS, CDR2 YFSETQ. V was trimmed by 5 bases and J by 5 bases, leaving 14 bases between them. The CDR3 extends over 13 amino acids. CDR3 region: CASRHPGGDEQYF. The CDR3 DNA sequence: TGCGCCAGCAGACACCCTGGGGGTGACGAGCAGTACTTC.

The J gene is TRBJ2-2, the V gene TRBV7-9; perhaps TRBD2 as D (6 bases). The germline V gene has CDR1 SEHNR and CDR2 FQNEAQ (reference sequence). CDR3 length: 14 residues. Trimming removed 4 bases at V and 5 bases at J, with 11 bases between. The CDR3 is CASSSPGGTGELFF. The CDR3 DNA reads TGTGCCAGCAGCTCACCCGGGGGAACCGGGGAGCTGTTTTTT.

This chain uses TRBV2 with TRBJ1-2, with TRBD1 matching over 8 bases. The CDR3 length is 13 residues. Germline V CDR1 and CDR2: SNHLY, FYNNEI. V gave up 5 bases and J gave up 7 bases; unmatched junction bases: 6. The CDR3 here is CASSRTGWGGYTF. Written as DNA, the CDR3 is TGTGCCAGCAGTCGGACAGGGTGGGGTGGCTACACCTTC.

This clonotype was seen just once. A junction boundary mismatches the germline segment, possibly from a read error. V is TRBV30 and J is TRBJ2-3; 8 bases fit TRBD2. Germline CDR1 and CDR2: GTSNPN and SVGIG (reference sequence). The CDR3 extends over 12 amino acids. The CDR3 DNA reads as TGTGCCAGGAGCGGGAGTGGGGATACGCAGTATTTT. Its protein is CARSGSGDTQYF.

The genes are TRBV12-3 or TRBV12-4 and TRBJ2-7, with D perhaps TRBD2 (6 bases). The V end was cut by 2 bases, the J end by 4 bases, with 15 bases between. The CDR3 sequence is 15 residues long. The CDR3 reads CASSLPSGFGYEQYF. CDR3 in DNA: TGTGCCAGCAGTTTACCCAGCGGGTTTGGATACGAGCAGTACTTC.

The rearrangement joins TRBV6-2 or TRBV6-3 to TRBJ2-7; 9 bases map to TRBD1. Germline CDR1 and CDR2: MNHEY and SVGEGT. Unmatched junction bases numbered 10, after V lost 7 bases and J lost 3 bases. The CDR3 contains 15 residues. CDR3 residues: CASTSVSGQGYEQYF. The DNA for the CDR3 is TGTGCCAGCACTTCCGTTTCGGGACAGGGCTACGAGCAGTACTTC.

The CDR3 is CASSGHTTNQETQYF. CDR3 bases: TGTGCCAGCAGTGGACATACCACCAACCAAGAGACCCAGTACTTC. This chain connects TRBV2 to TRBJ2-5; no clear D gene. The V end lost 4 bases, the J end lost 0 bases, and 12 bases lay between the germline ends. The CDR3 has 15 residues. Germline V gene sequence: CDR1 SNHLY, CDR2 FYNNEI.

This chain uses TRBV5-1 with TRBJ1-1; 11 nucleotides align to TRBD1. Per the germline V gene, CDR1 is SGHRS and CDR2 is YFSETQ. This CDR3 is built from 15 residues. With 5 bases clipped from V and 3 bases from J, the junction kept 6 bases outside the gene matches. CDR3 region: CASRPGTGGDTEAFF. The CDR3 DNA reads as TGCGCCAGCAGACCCGGGACAGGGGGGGACACTGAAGCTTTCTTT.